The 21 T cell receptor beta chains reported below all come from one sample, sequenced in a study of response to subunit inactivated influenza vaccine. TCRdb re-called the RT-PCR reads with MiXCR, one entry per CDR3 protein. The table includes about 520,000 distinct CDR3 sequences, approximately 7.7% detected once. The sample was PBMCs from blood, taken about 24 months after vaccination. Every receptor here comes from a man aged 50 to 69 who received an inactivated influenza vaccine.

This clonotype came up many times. This chain's CDR3 is CASSSGFRGNGYTF. The CDR3 DNA reads as TGTGCCAGCAGCTCCGGCTTTCGGGGGAACGGCTACACCTTC. The V and J genes are TRBV5-6 and TRBJ1-2, with a weak D call TRBD1 (5 bases). V lost 3 bases and J lost 8, with 17 bases in between. Germline CDR1 is SGHDT and CDR2 is YYEEEE. This CDR3 has 14 amino acids.

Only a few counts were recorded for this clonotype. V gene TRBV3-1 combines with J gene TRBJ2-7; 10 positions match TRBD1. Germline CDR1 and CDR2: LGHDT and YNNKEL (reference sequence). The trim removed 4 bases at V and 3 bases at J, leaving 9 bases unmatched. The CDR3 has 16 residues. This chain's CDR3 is CASSPWGQGKDYEQYF. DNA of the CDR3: TGTGCCAGCAGCCCCTGGGGACAGGGGAAGGACTACGAGCAGTACTTC.

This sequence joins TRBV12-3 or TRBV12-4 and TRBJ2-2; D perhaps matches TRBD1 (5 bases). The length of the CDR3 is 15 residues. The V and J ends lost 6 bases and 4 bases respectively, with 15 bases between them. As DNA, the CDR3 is TGTGCCAGCAGGGAAGCAGGGTTGCGCACCGGGGAGCTGTTTTTT. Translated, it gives CASREAGLRTGELFF.

The CDR3 sequence: CASSYSVSNTGELFF. CDR3 DNA: TGTGCCAGCAGTTACTCGGTCAGTAACACCGGGGAGCTGTTTTTT. The V and J genes are TRBV6-5 and TRBJ2-2; D remains ambiguous. Deletions cut 0 bases from V and 2 bases from J, with 7 bases between. Germline V gives CDR1 MNHEY, CDR2 SVGAGI. The CDR3 totals 15 residues.

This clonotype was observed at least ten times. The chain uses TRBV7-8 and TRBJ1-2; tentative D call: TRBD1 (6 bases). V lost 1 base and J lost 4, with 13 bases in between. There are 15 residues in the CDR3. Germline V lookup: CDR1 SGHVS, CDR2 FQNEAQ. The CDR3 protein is CASSLVGQSSYGYTF. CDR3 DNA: TGTGCCAGCAGCTTAGTAGGACAGAGTTCCTATGGCTACACCTTC.

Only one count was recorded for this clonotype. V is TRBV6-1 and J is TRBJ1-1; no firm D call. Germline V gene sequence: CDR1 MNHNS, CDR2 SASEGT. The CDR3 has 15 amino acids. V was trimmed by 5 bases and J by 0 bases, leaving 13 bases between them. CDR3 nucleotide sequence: TGTGCCAGCAGTCGACTGAGAGGCGTGAACACTGAAGCTTTCTTT. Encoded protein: CASSRLRGVNTEAFF.

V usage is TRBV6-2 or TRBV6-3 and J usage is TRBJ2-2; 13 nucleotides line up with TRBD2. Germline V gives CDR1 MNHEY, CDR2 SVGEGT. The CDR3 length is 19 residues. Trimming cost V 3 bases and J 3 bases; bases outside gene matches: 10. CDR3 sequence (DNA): TGTGCCAGCAGTTATGGGACTAGCGGGAAGGTGTGGGACACCGGGGAGCTGTTTTTT. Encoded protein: CASSYGTSGKVWDTGELFF.

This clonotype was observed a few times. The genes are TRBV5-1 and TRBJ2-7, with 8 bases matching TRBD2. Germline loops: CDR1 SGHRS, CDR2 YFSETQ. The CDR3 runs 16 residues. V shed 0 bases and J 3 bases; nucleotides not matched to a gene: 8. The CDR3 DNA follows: TGCGCCAGCAGCTTGGGCGCTAGCGGGTCTGTCTACGAGCAGTACTTC. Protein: CASSLGASGSVYEQYF.

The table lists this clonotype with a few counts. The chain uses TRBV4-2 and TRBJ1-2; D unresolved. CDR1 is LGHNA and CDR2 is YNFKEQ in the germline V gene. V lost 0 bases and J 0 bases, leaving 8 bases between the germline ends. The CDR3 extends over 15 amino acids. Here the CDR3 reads CASSQDPLANYGYTF. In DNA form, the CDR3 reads TGTGCCAGCAGCCAAGACCCGTTAGCTAACTATGGCTACACCTTC.

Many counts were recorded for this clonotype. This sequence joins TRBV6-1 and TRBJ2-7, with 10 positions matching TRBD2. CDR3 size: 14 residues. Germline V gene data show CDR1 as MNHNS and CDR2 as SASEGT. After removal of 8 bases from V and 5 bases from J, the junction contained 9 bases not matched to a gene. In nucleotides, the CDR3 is TGTGCCAGCTTATTCACTAGCGGGATCCACGAGCAGTACTTC. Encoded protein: CASLFTSGIHEQYF.

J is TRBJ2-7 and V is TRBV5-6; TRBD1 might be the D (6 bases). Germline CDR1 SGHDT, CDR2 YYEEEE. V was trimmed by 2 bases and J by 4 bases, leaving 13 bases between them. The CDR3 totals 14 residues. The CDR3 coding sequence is TGTGCCAGCAGCTTTCTACAGGGTCTTTACGAGCAGTACTTC. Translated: CASSFLQGLYEQYF.

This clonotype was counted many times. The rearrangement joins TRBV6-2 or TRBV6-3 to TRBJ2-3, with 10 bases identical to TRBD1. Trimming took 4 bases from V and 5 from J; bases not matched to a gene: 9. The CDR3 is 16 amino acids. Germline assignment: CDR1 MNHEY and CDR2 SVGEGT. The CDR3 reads CASSSLRTGGRDTQYF. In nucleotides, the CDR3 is TGTGCCAGCAGTTCCCTCAGGACAGGGGGACGAGATACGCAGTATTTT.

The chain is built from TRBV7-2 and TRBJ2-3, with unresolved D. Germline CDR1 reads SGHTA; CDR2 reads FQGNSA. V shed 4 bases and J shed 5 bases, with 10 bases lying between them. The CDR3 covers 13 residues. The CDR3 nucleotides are TGTGCCAGCAGCTGGCTCCTTCGAGATACGCAGTATTTT. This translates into CASSWLLRDTQYF.

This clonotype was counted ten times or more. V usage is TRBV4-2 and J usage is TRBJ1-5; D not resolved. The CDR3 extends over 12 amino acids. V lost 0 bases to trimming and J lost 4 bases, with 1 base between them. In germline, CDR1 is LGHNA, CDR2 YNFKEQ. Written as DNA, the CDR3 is TGTGCCAGCAGCCAAGAGAATCAGCCCCAGCATTTT. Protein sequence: CASSQENQPQHF.

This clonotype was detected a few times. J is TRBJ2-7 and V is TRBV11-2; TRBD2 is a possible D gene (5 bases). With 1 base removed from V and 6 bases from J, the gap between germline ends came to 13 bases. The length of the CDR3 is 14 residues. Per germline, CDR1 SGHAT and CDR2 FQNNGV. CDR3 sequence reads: CASSLVRASAEQYF. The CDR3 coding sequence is TGTGCCAGCAGCTTAGTGAGGGCCTCCGCCGAGCAGTACTTC.

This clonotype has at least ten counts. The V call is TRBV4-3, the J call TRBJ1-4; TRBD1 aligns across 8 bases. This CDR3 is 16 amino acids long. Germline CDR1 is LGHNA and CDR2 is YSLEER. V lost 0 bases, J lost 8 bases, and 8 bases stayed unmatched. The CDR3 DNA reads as TGCGCCAGCAGCCAAGATGTTCAGGGGGCTGGCGAAAAACTGTTTTTT. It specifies CASSQDVQGAGEKLFF.

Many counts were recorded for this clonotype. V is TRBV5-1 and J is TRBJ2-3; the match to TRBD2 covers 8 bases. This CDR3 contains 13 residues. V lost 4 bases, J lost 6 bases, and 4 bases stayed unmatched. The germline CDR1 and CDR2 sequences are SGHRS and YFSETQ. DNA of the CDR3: TGCGCCAGCAGCCGGGAGGGGTTTGATACGCAGTATTTT. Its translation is CASSREGFDTQYF.

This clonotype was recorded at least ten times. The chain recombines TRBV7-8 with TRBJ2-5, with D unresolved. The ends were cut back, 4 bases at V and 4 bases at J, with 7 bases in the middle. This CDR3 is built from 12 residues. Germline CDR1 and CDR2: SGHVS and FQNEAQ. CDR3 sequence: CASSSARETQYF. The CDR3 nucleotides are TGTGCCAGCAGCTCGGCGAGAGAGACCCAGTACTTC.

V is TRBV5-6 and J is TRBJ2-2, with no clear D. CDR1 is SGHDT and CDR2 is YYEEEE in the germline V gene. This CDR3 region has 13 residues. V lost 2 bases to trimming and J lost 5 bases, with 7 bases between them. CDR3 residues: CASSFVETGELFF. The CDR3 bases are TGTGCCAGCAGCTTTGTGGAAACCGGGGAGCTGTTTTTT.

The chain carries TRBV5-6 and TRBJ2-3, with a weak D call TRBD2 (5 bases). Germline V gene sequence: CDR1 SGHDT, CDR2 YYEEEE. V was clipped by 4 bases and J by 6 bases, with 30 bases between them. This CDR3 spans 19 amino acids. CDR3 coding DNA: TGTGCCAGCAGCACGAGAGGGTCGGGCTGGAGCTTTTTCGCGGATACGCAGTATTTT. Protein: CASSTRGSGWSFFADTQYF.

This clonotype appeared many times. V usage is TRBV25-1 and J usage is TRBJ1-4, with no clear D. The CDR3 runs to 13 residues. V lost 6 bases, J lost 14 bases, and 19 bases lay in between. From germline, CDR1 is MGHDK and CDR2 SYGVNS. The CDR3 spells CASSPTFGPKLFF. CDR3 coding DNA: TGTGCCAGCAGCCCAACGTTCGGGCCAAAGCTGTTTTTT.